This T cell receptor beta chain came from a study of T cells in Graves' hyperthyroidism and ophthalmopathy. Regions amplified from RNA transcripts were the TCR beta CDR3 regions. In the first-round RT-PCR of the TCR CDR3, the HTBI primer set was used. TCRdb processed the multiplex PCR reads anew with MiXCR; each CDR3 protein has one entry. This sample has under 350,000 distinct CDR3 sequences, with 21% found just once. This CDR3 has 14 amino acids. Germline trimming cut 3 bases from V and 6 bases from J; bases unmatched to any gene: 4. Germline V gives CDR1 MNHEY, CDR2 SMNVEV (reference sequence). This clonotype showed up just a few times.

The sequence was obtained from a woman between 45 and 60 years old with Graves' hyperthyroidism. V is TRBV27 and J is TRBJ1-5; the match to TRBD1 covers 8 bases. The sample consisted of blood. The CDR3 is CASSFAGGRQPQHF. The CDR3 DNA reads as TGTGCCAGCAGTTTTGCAGGGGGCCGTCAGCCCCAGCATTTT.